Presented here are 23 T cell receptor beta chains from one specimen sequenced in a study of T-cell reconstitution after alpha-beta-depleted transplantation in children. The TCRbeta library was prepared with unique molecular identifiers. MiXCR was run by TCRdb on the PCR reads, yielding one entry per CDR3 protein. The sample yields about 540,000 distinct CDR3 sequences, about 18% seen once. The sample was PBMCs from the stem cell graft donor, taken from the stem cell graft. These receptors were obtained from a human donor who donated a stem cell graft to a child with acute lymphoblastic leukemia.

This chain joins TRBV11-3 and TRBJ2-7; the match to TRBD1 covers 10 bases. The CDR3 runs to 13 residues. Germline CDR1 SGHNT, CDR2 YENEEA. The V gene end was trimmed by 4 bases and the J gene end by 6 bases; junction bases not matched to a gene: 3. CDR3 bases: TGTGCCAGCAGCTATGGGACAGGGGCCGAGCAGTACTTC. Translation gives CASSYGTGAEQYF.

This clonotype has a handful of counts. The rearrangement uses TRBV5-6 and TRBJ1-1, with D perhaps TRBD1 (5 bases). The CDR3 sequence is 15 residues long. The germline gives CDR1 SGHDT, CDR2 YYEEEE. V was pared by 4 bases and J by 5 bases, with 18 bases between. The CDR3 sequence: CASSLGTDRGTEAFF. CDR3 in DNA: TGTGCCAGCAGCCTCGGGACGGATCGAGGGACTGAAGCTTTCTTT.

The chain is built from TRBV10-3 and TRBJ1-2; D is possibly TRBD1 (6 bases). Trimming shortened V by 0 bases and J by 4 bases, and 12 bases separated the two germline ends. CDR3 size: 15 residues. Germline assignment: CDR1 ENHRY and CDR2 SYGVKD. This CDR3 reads CAISESWDISYGYTF. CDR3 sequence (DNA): TGTGCCATCAGTGAGTCGTGGGACATCTCCTATGGCTACACCTTC.

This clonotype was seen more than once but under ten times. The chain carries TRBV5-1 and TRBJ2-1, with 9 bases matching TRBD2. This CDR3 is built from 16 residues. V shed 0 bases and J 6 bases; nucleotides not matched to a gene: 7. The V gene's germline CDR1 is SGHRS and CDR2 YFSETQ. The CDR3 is CASSLGGLAGSNEQFF. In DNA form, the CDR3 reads TGCGCCAGCAGCTTGGGGGGCCTAGCGGGGTCCAATGAGCAGTTCTTC. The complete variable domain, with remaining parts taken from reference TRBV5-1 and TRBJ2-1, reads KAGVTQTPRYLIKTRGQQVTLSCSPISGHRSVSWYQQTPGQGLQFLFEYFSETQRNKGNFPGRFSGRQFSNSRSEMNVSTLELGDSALYLCASSLGGLAGSNEQFFGPGTRLTVL.

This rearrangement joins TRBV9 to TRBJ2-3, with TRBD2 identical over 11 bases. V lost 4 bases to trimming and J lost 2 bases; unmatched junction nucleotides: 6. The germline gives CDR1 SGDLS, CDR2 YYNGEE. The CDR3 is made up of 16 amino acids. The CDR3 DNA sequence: TGTGCCAGCAGCACCCTAGCGGGGGGTTTCACAGATACGCAGTATTTT. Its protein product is CASSTLAGGFTDTQYF.

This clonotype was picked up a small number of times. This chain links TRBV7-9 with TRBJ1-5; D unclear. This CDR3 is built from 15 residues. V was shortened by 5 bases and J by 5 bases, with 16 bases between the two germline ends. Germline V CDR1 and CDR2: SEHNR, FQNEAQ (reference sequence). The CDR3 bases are TGTGCCAGCAGCCCCGCATTAGATATCTATCAGCCCCAGCATTTT. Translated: CASSPALDIYQPQHF.

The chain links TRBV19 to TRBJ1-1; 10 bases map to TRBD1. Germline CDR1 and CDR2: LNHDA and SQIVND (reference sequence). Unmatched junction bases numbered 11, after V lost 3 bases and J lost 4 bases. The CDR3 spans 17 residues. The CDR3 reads CASSMGPQTGGFTEAFF. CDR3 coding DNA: TGTGCCAGTAGTATGGGACCCCAGACAGGGGGCTTCACTGAAGCTTTCTTT.

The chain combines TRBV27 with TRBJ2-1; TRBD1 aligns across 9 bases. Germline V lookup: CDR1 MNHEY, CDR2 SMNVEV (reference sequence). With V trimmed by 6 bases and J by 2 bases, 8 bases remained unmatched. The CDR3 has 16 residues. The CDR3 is CASRSGTGRTYNEQFF. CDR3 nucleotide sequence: TGTGCCAGCAGGTCCGGGACAGGGAGGACCTACAATGAGCAGTTCTTC.

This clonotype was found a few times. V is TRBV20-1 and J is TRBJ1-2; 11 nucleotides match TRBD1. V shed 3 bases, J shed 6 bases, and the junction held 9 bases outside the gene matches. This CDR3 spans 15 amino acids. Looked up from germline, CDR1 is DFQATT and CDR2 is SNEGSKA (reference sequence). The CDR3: CSARQRDRGGHGYTF. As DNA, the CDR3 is TGCAGTGCTAGGCAGCGGGACAGGGGGGGACATGGCTACACCTTC.

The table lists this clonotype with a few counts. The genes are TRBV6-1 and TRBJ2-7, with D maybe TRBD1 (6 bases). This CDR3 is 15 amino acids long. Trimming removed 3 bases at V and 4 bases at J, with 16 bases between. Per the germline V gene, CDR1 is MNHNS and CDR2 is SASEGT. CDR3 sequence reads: CASSDRTADRYEQYF. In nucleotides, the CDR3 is TGTGCCAGCAGTGATCGGACAGCCGACCGGTACGAGCAGTACTTC.

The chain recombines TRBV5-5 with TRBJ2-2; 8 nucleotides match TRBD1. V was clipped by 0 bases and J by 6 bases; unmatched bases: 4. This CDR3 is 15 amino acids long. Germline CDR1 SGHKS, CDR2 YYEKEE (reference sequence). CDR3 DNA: TGTGCCAGCAGCTTGGTTCCAGGGGGCCCCGGGGAGCTGTTTTTT. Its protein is CASSLVPGGPGELFF.

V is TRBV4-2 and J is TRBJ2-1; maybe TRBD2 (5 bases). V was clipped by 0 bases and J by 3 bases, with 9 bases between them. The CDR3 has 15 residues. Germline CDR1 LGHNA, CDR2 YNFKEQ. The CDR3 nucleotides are TGTGCCAGCAGCCAAGATCTCACTAGCTACAATGAGCAGTTCTTC. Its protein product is CASSQDLTSYNEQFF.

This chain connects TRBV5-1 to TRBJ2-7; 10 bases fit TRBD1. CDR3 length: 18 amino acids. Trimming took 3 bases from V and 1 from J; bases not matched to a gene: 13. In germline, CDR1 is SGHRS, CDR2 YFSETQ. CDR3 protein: CASSSRQGALDSSYEQYF. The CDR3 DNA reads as TGCGCCAGCAGCTCCCGACAGGGGGCCCTCGATAGTTCCTACGAGCAGTACTTC.

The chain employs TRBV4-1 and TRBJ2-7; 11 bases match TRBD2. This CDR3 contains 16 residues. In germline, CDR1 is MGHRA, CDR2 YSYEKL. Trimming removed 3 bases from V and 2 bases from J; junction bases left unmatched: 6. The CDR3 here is CASSQGYSGRAYEQYF. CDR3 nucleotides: TGCGCCAGCAGCCAGGGCTATAGCGGGAGGGCCTACGAGCAGTACTTC.

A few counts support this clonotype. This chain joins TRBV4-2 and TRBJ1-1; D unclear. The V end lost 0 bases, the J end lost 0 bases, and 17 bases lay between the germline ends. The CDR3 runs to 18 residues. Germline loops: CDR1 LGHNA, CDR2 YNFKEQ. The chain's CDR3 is CASSQEELAAAVNTEAFF. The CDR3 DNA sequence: TGTGCCAGCAGCCAAGAAGAGCTGGCGGCAGCAGTGAACACTGAAGCTTTCTTT.

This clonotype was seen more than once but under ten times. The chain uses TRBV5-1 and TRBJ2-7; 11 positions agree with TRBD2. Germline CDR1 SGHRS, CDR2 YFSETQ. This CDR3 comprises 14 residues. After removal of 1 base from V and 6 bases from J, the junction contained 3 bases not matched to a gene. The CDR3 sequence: CASSLLAGGAEQYF. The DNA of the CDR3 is TGCGCCAGCAGCTTGCTAGCGGGAGGAGCCGAGCAGTACTTC. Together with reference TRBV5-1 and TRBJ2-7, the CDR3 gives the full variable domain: KAGVTQTPRYLIKTRGQQVTLSCSPISGHRSVSWYQQTPGQGLQFLFEYFSETQRNKGNFPGRFSGRQFSNSRSEMNVSTLELGDSALYLCASSLLAGGAEQYFGPGTRLTVT.

The DNA for the CDR3 is TGTGCCAGCAGCTCATCTATGAGATTCTCATCCCCCCACGAGCAGTACTTC. This sequence encodes CASSSSMRFSSPHEQYF. This rearrangement joins TRBV7-3 to TRBJ2-7; no definite D call. The V and J ends lost 4 bases and 5 bases respectively, with 24 bases between them. The CDR3 extends over 17 amino acids. CDR1 and CDR2 from the germline V gene are SGHTA and FQGTGA.

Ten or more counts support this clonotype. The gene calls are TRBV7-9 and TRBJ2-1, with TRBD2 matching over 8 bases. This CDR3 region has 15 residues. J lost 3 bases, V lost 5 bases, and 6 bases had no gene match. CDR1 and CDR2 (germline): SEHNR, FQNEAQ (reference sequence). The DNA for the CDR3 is TGTGCCAGCAGCCCCTCGGGGACTAGCTACAATGAGCAGTTCTTC. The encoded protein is CASSPSGTSYNEQFF.

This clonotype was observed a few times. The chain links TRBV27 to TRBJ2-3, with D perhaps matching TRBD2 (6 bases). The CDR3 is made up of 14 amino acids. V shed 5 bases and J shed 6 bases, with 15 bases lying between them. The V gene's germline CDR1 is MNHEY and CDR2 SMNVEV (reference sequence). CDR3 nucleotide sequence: TGTGCCAGCAGTCTCAAAGGGAGGACGGATACGCAGTATTTT. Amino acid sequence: CASSLKGRTDTQYF.

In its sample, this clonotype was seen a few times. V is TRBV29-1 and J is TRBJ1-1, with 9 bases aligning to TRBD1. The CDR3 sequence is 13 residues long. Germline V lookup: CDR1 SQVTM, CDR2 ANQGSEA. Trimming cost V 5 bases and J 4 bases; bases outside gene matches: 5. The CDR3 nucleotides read TGCAGCGTTTACGGGACAGGGTTCACTGAAGCTTTCTTT. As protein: CSVYGTGFTEAFF.

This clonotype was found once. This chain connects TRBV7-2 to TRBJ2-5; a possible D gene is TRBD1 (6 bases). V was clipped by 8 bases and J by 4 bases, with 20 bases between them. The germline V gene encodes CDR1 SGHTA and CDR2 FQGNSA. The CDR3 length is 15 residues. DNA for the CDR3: TGTGCCAGCGCAAAACTAGGGGGAGTCGGAGAGACCCAGTACTTC. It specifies CASAKLGGVGETQYF.

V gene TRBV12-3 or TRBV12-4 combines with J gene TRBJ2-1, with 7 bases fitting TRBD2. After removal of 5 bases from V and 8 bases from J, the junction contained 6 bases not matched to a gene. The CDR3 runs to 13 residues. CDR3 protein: CASSARLAYEQFF. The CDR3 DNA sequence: TGTGCCAGCAGTGCTAGACTAGCCTATGAGCAGTTCTTC.

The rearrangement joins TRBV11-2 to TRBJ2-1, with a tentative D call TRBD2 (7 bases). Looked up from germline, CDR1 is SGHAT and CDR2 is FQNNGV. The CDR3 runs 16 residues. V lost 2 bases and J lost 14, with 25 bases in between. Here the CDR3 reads CASSLTRPAGTFTKFF. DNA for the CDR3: TGTGCCAGCAGCTTAACCCGTCCAGCGGGGACATTTACGAAGTTCTTC.